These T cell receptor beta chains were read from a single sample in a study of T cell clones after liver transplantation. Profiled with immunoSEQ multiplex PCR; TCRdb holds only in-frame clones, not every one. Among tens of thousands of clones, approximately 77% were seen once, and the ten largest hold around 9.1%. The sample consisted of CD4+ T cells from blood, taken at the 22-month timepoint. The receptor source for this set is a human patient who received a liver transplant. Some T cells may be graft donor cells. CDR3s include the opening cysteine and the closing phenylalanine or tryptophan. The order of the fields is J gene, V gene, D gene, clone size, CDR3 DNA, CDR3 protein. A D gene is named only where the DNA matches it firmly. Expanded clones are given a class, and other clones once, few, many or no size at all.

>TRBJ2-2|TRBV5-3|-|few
TGTGCCAGCAGCTTGCTTACAGGATCCGGGGAGCTGTTTTTT
CASSLLTGSGELFF
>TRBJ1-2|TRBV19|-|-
TGTGCCAGTAGTTCGAACGGGGGTTATGGCTACACCTTC
CASSSNGGYGYTF
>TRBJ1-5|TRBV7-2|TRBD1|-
TGTGCCAGCAGCTCGCATCAGGAGGGGGCCTCAGGGCCCCAGCATTTT
CASSSHQEGASGPQHF
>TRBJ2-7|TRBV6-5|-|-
TGTGCCAGCAGTTACGGGGGCCTCTACGAGCAGTACTTC
CASSYGGLYEQYF
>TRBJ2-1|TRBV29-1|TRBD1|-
TGCAGCGTTGCCCTGGACAGGGGGCAAAATGAGCAGTTCTTC
CSVALDRGQNEQFF
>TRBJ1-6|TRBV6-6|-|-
TGTGCCAGCAGTGCGACAGTACGGGGGTCACCCCTCCACTTT
CASSATVRGSPLHF
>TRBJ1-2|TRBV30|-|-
TGTGCCTGGAGTCGTAAACAGGGTAGCTATGGCTACACCTTC
CAWSRKQGSYGYTF
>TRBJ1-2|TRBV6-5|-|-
TGTGCCAGCAGTTACCGGACCGGGGTCTATGGCTACACCTTC
CASSYRTGVYGYTF
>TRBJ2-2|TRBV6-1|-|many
TGTGCCAGCACCACTTTACGGGTTGCCGGGGAGCTGTTTTTT
CASTTLRVAGELFF
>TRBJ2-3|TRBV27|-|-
TGTGCCAGCAGTTTATCGAGGAAAGGACTCAGATTTTCCACAGATACGCAGTATTTT
CASSLSRKGLRFSTDTQYF
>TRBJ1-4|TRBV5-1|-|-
TGCGCCAGCAGCTCCAACACAGGGAGCGGGAATGAAAAACTGTTTTTT
CASSSNTGSGNEKLFF
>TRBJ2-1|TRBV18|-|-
TGTGCCAGTTCCCGGGAAGTGGCGCAGTTCTTC
CASSREVAQFF
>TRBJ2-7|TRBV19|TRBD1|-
TGTGCCAGTAGTACTCCGGGACAGGGTACCTACGAGCAGTACTTC
CASSTPGQGTYEQYF
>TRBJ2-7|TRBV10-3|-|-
TGTGCCATCAGTGAGTCGCTGCAGGGGAAGAACGAGCAGTACTTC
CAISESLQGKNEQYF
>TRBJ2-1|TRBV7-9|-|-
TGTGCCAGCAGCTTAGGCGTTCCTTTCCGGGACGGAGCCTACAATGAGCAGTTCTTC
CASSLGVPFRDGAYNEQFF
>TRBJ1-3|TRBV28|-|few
TGTGCCAGCCGATTTGCAGGGGCTGGAAACACCATATATTTT
CASRFAGAGNTIYF
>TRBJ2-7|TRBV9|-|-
TGTGCCAGCAGCGTAGGAACTCAATCGCACGAGCAGTACTTC
CASSVGTQSHEQYF
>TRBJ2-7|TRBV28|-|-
TGTGCCAGCAGCCGCGGTACGTACGAGCAGTACTTC
CASSRGTYEQYF
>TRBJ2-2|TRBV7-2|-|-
TGTGCCAGCAGCCCGAGGCGGGTCCCCGCCACCGGGGAGCTGTTTTTT
CASSPRRVPATGELFF
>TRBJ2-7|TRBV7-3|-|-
TGTGCCAGCAGCCCCGGGATGGGCGAGCAGTACTTC
CASSPGMGEQYF
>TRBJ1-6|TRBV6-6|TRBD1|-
TGTGCCAGCAGTTACGGGGACAGGGGCCACATTCCCCTCCACTTT
CASSYGDRGHIPLHF
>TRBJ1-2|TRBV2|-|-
TGTGCCAGCAGGGTAGGACACGCCGGGGGAGGCTACACCTTC
CASRVGHAGGGYTF
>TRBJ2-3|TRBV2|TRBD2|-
TGTGCCAGTGAAGTACGGGGGGGAACCACAGATACGCAGTATTTT
CASEVRGGTTDTQYF
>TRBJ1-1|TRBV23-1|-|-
TGCGCCACAAAATTCGCAGACAGCATGAACACTGAAGCTTTCTTT
CATKFADSMNTEAFF
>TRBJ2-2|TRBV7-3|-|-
TGTGCCAGCAGCTTAGCTGTCGACACCGGGGAGCTGTTTTTT
CASSLAVDTGELFF
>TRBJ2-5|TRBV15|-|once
TGTGCCACCAGCAGAGATGAAATGGGAGAGACCCAGTACTTC
CATSRDEMGETQYF
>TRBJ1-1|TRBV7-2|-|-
TGTGCCAGCAGCTTAGACCGACAGAGCAACACTGAAGCTTTCTTT
CASSLDRQSNTEAFF
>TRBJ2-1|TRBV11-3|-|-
TGTGCCAGCAGCCCCCGGCCGGACAGCGACAATGAGCAGTTCTTC
CASSPRPDSDNEQFF
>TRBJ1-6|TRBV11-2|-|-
TGTGCCAGCAGCTTAGGAGTCTCCTATAATTCACCCCTCCACTTT
CASSLGVSYNSPLHF
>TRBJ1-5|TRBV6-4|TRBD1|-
TGTGCCAGCAGTGAGGGACAGGGGGGCAATCAGCCCCAGCATTTT
CASSEGQGGNQPQHF